This TCR beta chain stems from a study of cytomegalovirus exposure and HLA in healthy donors. Deletions cut 3 bases from V and 0 bases from J, with 15 bases between. The CDR3 length is 16 residues. Germline CDR1 LGHNA, CDR2 YNFKEQ. The table lists this clone with a count of one. The study ran its PCR with 60 Vbeta and 13 Jbeta primers. Measured with immunoSEQ multiplex PCR; TCRdb has only the in-frame clones, and not every one. Of over 200,000 clones in the sample, more than 75% are singletons; the top ten hold around 3.9%. This chain joins TRBV4-2 and TRBJ2-7; possible D gene TRBD2, 6 bases. The sample comprised PBMCs. This sequence was found in a male donor in good health and CMV-seronegative. Here the CDR3 DNA reads TGTGCCAGCAGCCACTTTCTAGCGCAGAGCTCCTACGAGCAGTACTTC. Its translation is CASSHFLAQSSYEQYF.